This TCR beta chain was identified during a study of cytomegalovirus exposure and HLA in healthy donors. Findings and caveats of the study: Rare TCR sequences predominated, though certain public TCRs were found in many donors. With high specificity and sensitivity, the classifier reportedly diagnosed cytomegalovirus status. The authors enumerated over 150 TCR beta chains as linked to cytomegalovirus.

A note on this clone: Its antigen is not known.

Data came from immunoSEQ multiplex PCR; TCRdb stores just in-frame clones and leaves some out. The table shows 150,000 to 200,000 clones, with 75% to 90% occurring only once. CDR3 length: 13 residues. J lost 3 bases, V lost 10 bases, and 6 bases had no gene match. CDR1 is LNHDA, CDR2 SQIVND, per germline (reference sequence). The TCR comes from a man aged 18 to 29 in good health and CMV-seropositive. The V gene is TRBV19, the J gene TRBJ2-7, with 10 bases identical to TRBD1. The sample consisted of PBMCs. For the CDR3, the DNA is TGTGCCACCCGGGACAGGGGAATCTACGAGCAGTACTTC. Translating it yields CATRDRGIYEQYF. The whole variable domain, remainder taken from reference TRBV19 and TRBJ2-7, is DGGITQSPKYLFRKEGQNVTLSCEQNLNHDAMYWYRQDPGQGLRLIYYSQIVNDFQKGDIAEGYSVSREKKESFPLTVTSAQKNPTAFYLCATRDRGIYEQYFGPGTRLTVT.